This TCR beta chain was identified in a study of cytomegalovirus exposure and HLA in healthy donors. The CDR3 is 15 residues long. V lost 6 bases to trimming and J lost 7 bases; unmatched junction nucleotides: 13. Germline V gives CDR1 MNHNY, CDR2 SVGAGI (reference sequence). Produced via immunoSEQ multiplex PCR; TCRdb's table is partial and in-frame only. The profile covers a few hundred thousand clones, with 88% appearing a single time and just under 3% taken by the ten largest. The clonotype comes from a woman aged 18-30 years in good health and CMV-seronegative. Sequences were obtained from PBMCs. The gene calls are TRBV6-6 and TRBJ1-2; TRBD1 matches at 8 bases. CDR3 protein: CASSQTPDRVAGYTF. The CDR3 nucleotides are TGTGCCAGCAGCCAAACCCCGGACAGGGTGGCTGGCTACACCTTC.